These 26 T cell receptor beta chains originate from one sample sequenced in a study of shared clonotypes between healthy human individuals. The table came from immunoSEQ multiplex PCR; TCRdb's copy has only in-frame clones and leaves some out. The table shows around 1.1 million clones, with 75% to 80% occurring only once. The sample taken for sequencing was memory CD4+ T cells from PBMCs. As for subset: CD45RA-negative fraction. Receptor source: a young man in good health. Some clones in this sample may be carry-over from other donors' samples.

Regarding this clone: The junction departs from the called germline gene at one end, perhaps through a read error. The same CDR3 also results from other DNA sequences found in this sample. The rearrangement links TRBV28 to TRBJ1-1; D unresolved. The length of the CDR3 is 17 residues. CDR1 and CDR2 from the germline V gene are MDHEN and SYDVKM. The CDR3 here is CASNPEDGTSANTEAFF. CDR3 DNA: TGCGCCAGCAACCCAGAGGACGGCACAAGCGCGAACACTGAAGCTTTCTTT.

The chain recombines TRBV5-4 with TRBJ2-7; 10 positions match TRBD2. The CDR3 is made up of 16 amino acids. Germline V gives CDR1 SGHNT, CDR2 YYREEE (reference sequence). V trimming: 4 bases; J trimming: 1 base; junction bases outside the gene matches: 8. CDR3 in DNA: TGTGCCAGCAGCCCCGGCAGCGGGAGGGTTTCCTACGAGCAGTACTTC. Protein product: CASSPGSGRVSYEQYF.

The CDR3 region has the DNA TGTGCCAGCAGATCCCTCCTGAATGAGCAGTTCTTC. This gives the protein CASRSLLNEQFF. V is TRBV28 and J is TRBJ2-1; no reliable D call. The V gene lost 6 bases and the J gene lost 7 bases, with 10 bases spanning the gap. Per the germline V gene, CDR1 is MDHEN and CDR2 is SYDVKM. There are 12 residues in the CDR3.

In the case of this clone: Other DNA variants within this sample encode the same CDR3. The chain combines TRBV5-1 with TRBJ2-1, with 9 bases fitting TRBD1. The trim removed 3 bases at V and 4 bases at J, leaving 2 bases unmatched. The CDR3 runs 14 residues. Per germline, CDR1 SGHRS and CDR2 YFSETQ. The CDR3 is CASSSGTGYNEQFF. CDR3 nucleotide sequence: TGCGCCAGCAGCTCGGGGACAGGGTACAATGAGCAGTTCTTC.

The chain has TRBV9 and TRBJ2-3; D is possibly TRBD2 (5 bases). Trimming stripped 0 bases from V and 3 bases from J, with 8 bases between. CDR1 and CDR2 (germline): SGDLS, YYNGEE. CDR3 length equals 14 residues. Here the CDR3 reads CASSVDSVTDTQYF. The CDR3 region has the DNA TGTGCCAGCAGCGTAGATAGCGTGACAGATACGCAGTATTTT.

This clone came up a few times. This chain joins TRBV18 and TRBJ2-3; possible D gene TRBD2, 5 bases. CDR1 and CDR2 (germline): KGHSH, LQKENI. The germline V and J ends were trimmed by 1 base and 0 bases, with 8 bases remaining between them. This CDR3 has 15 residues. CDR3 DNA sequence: TGTGCCAGCTCACCACTAGCGTCCAGCACAGATACGCAGTATTTT. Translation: CASSPLASSTDTQYF.

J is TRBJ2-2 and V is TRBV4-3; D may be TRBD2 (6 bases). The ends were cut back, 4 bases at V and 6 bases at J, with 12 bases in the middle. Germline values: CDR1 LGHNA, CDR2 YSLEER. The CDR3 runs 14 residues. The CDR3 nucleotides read TGCGCCAGCAGCCGGGCCGGGACTGCCGGGGAGCTGTTTTTT. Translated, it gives CASSRAGTAGELFF.

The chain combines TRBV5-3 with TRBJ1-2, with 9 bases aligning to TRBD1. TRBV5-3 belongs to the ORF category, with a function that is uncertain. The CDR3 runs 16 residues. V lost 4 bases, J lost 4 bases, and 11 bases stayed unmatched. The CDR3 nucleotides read TGTGCCAGAAGCCCACTCCGGGACAGGGAAGCCTATGGCTACACCTTC. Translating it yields CARSPLRDREAYGYTF.

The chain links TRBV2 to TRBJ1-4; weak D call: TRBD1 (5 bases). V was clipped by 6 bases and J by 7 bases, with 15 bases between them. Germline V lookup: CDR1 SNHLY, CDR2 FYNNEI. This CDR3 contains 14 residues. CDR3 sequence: CASRGTVLGEKLFF. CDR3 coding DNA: TGTGCCAGCAGGGGGACGGTCTTAGGTGAAAAACTGTTTTTT.

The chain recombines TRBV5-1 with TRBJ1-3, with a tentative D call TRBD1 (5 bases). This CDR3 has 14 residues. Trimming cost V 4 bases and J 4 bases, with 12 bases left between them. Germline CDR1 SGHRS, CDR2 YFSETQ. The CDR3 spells CASSLGQLGNTIYF. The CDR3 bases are TGCGCCAGCAGCCTGGGGCAGTTGGGAAACACCATATATTTT.

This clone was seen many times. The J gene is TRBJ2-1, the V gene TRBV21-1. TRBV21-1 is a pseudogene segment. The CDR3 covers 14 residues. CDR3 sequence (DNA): TGTGCCAGCTGCGATGGGGCCCCGGGACCACAGCAGTTCTTC. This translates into CASCDGAPGPQQFF.

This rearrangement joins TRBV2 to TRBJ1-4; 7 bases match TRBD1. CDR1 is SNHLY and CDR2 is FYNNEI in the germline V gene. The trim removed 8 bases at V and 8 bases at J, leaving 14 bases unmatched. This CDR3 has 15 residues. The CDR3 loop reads CASGVWDRTREKLFF. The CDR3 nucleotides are TGTGCCAGCGGAGTATGGGACAGAACAAGGGAAAAACTGTTTTTT.

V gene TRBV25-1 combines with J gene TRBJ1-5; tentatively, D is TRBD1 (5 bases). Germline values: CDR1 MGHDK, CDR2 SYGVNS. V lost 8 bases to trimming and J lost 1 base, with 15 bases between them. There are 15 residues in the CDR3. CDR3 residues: CASPWGRESNQPQHF. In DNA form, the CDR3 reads TGTGCCAGCCCTTGGGGCAGGGAGAGCAATCAGCCCCAGCATTTT.

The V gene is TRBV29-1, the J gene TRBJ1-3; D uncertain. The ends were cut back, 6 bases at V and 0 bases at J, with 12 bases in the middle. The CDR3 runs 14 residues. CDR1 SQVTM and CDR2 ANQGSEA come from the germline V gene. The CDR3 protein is CSVTPVDSGNTIYF. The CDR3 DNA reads TGCAGCGTAACCCCGGTTGACTCTGGAAACACCATATATTTT. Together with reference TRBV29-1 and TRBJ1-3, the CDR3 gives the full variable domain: SAVISQKPSRDICQRGTSLTIQCQVDSQVTMMFWYRQQPGQSLTLIATANQGSEATYESGFVIDKFPISRPNLTFSTLTVSNMSPEDSSIYLCSVTPVDSGNTIYFGEGSWLTVV.

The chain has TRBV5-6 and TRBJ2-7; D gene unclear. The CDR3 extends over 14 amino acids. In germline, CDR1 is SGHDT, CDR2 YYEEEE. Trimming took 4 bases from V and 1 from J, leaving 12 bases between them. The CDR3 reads CASSPRVGSYEQYF. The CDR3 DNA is TGTGCCAGCAGCCCCCGTGTAGGGTCCTACGAGCAGTACTTC.

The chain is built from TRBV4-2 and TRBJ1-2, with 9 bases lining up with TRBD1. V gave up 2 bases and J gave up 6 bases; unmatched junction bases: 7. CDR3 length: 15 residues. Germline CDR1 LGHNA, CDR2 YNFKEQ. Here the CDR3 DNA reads TGTGCCAGCAGCCAAACAGGGGGCGCGGTAGATGGCTACACCTTC. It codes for CASSQTGGAVDGYTF.

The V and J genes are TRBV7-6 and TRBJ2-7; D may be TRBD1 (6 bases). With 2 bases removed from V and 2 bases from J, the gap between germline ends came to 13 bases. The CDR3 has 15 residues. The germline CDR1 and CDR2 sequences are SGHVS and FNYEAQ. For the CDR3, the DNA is TGTGCCAGCAGCTTAAGGGCAGGGGACCCCTACGAGCAGTACTTC. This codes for CASSLRAGDPYEQYF.

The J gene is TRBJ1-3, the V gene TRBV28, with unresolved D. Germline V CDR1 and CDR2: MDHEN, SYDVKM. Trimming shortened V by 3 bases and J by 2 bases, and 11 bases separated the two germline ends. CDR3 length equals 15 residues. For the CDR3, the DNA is TGTGCCAGCAGTTTTGGCCCCCCCGCTGGAAACACCATATATTTT. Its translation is CASSFGPPAGNTIYF. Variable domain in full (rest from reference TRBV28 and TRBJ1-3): DVKVTQSSRYLVKRTGEKVFLECVQDMDHENMFWYRQDPGLGLRLIYFSYDVKMKEKGDIPEGYSVSREKKERFSLILESASTNQTSMYLCASSFGPPAGNTIYFGEGSWLTVV.

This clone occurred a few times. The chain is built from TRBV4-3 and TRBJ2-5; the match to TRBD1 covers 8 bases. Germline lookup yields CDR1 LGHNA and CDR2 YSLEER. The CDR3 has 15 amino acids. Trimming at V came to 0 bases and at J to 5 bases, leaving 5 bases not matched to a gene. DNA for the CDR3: TGCGCCAGCAGCCAAGAGCCAGGGGGCTGGGAGACCCAGTACTTC. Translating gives CASSQEPGGWETQYF.

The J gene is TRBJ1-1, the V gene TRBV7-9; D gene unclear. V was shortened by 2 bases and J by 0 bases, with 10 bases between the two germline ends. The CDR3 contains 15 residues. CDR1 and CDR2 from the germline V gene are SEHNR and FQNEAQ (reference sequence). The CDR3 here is CASSLMRPLNTEAFF. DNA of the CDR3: TGTGCCAGCAGCTTAATGAGGCCGCTGAACACTGAAGCTTTCTTT.

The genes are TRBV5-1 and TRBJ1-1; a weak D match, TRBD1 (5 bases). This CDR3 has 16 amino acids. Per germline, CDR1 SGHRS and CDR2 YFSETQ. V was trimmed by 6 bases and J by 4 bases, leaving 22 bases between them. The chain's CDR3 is CASNWGSGGPGTEAFF. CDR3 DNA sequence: TGCGCCAGCAATTGGGGGAGTGGAGGGCCGGGCACTGAAGCTTTCTTT.

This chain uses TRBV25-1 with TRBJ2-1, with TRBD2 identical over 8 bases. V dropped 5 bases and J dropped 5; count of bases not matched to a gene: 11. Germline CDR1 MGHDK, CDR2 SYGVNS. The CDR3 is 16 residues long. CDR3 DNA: TGTGCCAGCAGTTCCCTGAGCGGGAGAAGGGACAATGAGCAGTTCTTC. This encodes CASSSLSGRRDNEQFF. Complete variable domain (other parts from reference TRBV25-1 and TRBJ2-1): EADIYQTPRYLVIGTGKKITLECSQTMGHDKMYWYQQDPGMELHLIHYSYGVNSTEKGDLSSESTVSRIRTEHFPLTLESARPSHTSQYLCASSSLSGRRDNEQFFGPGTRLTVL.

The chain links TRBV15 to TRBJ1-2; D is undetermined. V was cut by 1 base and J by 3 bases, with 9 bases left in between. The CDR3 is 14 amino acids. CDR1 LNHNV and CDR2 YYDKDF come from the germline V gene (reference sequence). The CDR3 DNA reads TGTGCCACCAGCAGAGGTGGGTGGGACTATGGCTACACCTTC. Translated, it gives CATSRGGWDYGYTF.

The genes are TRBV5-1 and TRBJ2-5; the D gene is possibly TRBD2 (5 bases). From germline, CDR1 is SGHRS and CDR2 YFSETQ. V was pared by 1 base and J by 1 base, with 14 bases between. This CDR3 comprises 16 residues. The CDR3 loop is CASSLWLERSQETQYF. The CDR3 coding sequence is TGCGCCAGCAGCTTGTGGCTGGAGCGGAGCCAAGAGACCCAGTACTTC.

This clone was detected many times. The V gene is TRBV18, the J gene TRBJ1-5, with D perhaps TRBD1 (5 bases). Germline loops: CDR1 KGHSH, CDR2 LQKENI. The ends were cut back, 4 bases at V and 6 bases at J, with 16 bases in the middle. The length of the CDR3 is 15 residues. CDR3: CASSLHRGGGQPQHF. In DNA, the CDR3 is TGTGCCAGCTCACTTCATCGGGGTGGGGGTCAGCCCCAGCATTTT.

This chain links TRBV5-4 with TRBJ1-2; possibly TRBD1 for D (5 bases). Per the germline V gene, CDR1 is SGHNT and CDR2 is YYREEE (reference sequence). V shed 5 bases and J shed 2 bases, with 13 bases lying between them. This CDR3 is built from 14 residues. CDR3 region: CASSLGTANYGYTF. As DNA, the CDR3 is TGTGCCAGCAGTTTAGGGACCGCCAACTATGGCTACACCTTC.